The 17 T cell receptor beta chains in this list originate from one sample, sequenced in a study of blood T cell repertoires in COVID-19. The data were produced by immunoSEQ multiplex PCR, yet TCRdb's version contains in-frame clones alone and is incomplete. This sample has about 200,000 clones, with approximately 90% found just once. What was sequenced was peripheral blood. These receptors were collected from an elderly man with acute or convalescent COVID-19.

The CDR3 nucleotides read TGTGCCAGCAGTTACTCGTTGCTAGCGGAACCTTACGAGCAGTACGTC. Translated: CASSYSLLAEPYEQYV. The chain couples TRBV6-5 to TRBJ2-7, with TRBD2 matching over 7 bases. J was trimmed by 4 bases and V by 0 bases; bases with no gene match: 9. The CDR3 has 16 residues. Germline assignment: CDR1 MNHEY and CDR2 SVGAGI.

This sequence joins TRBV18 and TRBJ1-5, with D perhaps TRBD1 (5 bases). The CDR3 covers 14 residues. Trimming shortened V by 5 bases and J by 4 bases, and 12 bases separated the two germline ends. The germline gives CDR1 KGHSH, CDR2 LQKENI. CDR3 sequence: CASSVDRNNQPQHF. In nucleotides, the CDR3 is TGTGCCAGCTCAGTCGACAGAAATAATCAGCCCCAGCATTTT.

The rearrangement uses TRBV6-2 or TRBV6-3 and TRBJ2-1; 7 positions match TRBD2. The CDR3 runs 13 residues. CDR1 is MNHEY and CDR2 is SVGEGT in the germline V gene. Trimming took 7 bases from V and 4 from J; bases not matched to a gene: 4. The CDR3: CASIPSGYNEQFF. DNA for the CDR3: TGTGCCAGCATCCCTAGCGGTTACAATGAGCAGTTCTTC.

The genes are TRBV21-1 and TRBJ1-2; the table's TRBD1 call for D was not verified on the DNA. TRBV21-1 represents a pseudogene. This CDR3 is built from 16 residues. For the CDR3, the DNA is TGTGCCGCAATAGGGGACAGGGTAATTACTTTTTTTGGCTACACCTTC. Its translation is CAAIGDRVITFFGYTF.

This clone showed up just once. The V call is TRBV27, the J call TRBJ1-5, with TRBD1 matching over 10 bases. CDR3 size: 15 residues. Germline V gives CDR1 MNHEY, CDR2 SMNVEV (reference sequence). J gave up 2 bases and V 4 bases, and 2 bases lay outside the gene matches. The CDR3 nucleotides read TGTGCCAGCAGTTCGGACAGGGGGGGCAATCAGCCCCAGCATTTT. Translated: CASSSDRGGNQPQHF.

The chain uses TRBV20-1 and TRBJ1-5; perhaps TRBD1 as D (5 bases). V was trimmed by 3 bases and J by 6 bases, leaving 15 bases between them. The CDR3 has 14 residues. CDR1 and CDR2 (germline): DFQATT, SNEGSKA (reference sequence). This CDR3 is CSASSGDMGQPQHF. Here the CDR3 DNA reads TGCAGTGCTAGTTCGGGGGATATGGGTCAGCCCCAGCATTTT.

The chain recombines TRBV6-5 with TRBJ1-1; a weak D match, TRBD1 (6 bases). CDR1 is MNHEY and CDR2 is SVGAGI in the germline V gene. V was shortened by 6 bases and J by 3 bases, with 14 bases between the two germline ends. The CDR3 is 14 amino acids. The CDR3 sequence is CASRPGQWDTEAFF. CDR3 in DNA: TGTGCCAGCAGACCCGGACAGTGGGACACTGAAGCTTTCTTT.

CDR3 loop: CASSLEGARSTGELFF. CDR3 nucleotide sequence: TGTGCCAGCAGCTTAGAAGGGGCCCGATCCACCGGGGAGCTGTTTTTT. The chain carries TRBV11-2 and TRBJ2-2, with a weak D call TRBD1 (5 bases). The CDR3 is 16 residues long. V was pared by 0 bases and J by 4 bases, with 12 bases between. Germline V gene data show CDR1 as SGHAT and CDR2 as FQNNGV.

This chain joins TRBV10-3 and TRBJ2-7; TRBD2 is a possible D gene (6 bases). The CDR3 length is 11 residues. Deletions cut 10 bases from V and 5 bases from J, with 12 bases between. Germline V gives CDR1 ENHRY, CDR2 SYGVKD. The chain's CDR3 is CATEGQDEQYF. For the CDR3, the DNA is TGTGCCACGGAGGGGCAGGACGAGCAGTACTTC.

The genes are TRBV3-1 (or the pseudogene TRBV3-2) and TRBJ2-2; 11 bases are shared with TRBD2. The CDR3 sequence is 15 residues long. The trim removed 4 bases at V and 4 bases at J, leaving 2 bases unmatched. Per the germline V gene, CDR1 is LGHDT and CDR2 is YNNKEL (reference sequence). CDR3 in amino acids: CASSLSGRGTGELFF. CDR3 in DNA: TGTGCCAGCAGCCTTAGCGGGAGGGGCACCGGGGAGCTGTTTTTT.

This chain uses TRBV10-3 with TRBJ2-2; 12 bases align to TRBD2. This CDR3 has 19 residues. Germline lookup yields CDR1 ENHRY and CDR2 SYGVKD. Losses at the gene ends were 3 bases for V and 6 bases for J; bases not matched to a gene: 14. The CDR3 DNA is TGTGCCATCAGTGACCGCGAGTTAGCTAGCGGGAGGGCCGCCGGGGAGCTGTTTTTT. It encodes CAISDRELASGRAAGELFF.

CDR3 residues: CAWSVNIGNTIYF. The CDR3 DNA reads as TGTGCCTGGAGTGTAAACATCGGAAACACCATATATTTT. The rearrangement links TRBV30 to TRBJ1-3; D unclear. The CDR3 runs 13 residues. The germline V and J ends were trimmed by 0 bases and 4 bases, with 7 bases remaining between them. CDR1 is GTSNPN and CDR2 is SVGIG in the germline V gene (reference sequence).

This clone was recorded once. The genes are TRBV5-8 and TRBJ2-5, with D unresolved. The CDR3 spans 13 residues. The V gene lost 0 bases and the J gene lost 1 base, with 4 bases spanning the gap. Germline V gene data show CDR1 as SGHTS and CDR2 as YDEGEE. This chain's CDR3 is CASSLGAQETQYF. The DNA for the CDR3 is TGTGCCAGCAGCTTGGGGGCCCAAGAGACCCAGTACTTC.

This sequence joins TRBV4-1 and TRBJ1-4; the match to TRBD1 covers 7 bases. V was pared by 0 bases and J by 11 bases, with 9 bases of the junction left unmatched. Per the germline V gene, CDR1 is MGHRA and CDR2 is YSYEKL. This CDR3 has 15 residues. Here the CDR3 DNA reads TGCGCCAGCAGCCAAGATCAGCAGGGGGTAGGGAAACTGTTTTTT. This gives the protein CASSQDQQGVGKLFF.

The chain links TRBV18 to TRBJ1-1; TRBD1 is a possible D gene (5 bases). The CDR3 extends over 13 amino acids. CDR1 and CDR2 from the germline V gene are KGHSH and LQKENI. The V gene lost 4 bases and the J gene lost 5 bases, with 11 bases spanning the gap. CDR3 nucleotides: TGTGCCAGCTCACGGACGGGGGGGACTGAAGCTTTCTTT. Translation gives CASSRTGGTEAFF.

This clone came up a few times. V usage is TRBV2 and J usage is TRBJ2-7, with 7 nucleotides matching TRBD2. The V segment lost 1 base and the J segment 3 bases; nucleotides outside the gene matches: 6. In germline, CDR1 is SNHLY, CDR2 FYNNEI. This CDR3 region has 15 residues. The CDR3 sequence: CASSEDGASGYEQYF. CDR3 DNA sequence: TGTGCCAGCAGTGAAGATGGGGCTAGCGGCTACGAGCAGTACTTC.

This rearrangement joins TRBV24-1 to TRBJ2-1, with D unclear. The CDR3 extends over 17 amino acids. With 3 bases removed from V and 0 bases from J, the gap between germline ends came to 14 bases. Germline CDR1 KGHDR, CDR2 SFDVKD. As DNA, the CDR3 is TGTGCCACCAGTGATAAACCGACTCGGAGCTCCTACAATGAGCAGTTCTTC. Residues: CATSDKPTRSSYNEQFF.